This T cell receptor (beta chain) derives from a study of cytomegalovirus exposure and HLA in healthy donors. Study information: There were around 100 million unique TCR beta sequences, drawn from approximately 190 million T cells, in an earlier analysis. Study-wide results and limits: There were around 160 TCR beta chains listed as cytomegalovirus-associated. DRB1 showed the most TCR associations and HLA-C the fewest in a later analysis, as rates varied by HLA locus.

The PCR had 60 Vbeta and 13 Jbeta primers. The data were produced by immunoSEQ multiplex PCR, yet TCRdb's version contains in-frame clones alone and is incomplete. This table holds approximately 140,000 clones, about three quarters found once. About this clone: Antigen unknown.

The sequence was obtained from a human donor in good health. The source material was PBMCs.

The CDR3 sequence is CASSYLQGGWEQYF. The CDR3 nucleotides are TGTGCCAGCAGTTATCTACAGGGGGGATGGGAGCAGTACTTC. The chain recombines TRBV6-6 with TRBJ2-7, with 8 bases aligning to TRBD1. Germline CDR1 reads MNHNY; CDR2 reads SVGAGI (reference sequence). This CDR3 has 14 amino acids. The V and J ends lost 3 bases and 7 bases, in that order; junction bases with no gene match: 8.